This T cell receptor (beta chain) appears in the sequencing data of a study of blood T cell repertoires in COVID-19. There are 17 residues in the CDR3. The germline V gene encodes CDR1 LNHDA and CDR2 SQIVND (reference sequence). V was clipped by 6 bases and J by 3 bases; unmatched bases: 15. Authors' processing steps: Nucleated cell counts were estimated from reference gene primer amplification. Profiling relied on immunoSEQ multiplex PCR, and the TCRdb table lists in-frame clones only, not all of them. D and trimming were read from the DNA, whereas the V and J calls and clone size are those reported in that table. Of about 140,000 clones in the sample, 88% were seen once.

This chain connects TRBV19 to TRBJ1-2; TRBD1 matches at 8 bases. The sample comprised peripheral blood. This TCR was sampled from a woman aged 45-65 years with acute or convalescent COVID-19. In DNA, the CDR3 is TGTGCCAGTAGGCTCCGCGACAGGGGAGGTGGGGACTATGGCTACACCTTC. Protein sequence: CASRLRDRGGGDYGYTF. The full variable domain, with the rest looked up from reference TRBV19 and TRBJ1-2, is DGGITQSPKYLFRKEGQNVTLSCEQNLNHDAMYWYRQDPGQGLRLIYYSQIVNDFQKGDIAEGYSVSREKKESFPLTVTSAQKNPTAFYLCASRLRDRGGGDYGYTFGSGTRLTVV.